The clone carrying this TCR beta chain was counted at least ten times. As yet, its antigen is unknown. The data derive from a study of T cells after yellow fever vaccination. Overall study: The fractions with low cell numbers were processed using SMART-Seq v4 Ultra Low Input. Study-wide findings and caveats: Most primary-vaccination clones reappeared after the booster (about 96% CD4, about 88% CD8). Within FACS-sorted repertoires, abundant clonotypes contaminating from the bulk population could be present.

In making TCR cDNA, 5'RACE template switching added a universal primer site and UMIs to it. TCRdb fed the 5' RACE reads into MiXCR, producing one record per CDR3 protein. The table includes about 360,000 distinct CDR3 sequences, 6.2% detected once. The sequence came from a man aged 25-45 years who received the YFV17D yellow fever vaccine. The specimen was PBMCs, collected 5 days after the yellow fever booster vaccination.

The CDR3 nucleotides read TGTGCCAGCAGTTTCGGGCCCGGCCCTAATTCACCCCTCCACTTT. Translation: CASSFGPGPNSPLHF. The rearrangement links TRBV27 to TRBJ1-6, with D uncertain. Germline values: CDR1 MNHEY, CDR2 SMNVEV (reference sequence). The CDR3 length is 15 residues. V shed 3 bases and J shed 6 bases, with 12 bases lying between them.